A selection of T cell receptor beta chains follows, all from one sample in a study of T cells in Graves' hyperthyroidism and ophthalmopathy. TCRdb itself ran the multiplex PCR reads through MiXCR, one entry per CDR3 protein. The top ten clones hold 17% of a sample with around 520,000 distinct CDR3 sequences, roughly an eighth of them seen once. Specimen: blood. These receptors came from a woman aged 18-29 years with Graves' hyperthyroidism. Both conserved end residues are trimmed from each CDR3.

>TRBV28|TRBJ2-7
ASSLGRGLGSYEQY
>TRBV7-9|TRBJ1-3
ASSEVGRATIY
>TRBV12-3/TRBV12-4|TRBJ1-1
ASSYPGQAYNTEAF
>TRBV12-3/TRBV12-4|TRBJ1-2
ASSYRGINYGYT
>TRBV30|TRBJ2-7
AWSVGLAGSYEQY
>TRBV3-1|TRBJ1-4
ASSQAQKLF
>TRBV29-1|TRBJ1-5
SVGGDASQPQH
>TRBV5-1|TRBJ2-2
ASSLAQDPGELF
>TRBV30|TRBJ1-2
AWSVPGVAYGYT
>TRBV24-1|TRBJ2-5
ATSDPPGQGSAETQY
>TRBV12-3/TRBV12-4|TRBJ1-5
ASRVGQGAPNQPQH
>TRBV9|TRBJ2-6
ASSVYRVSGANVLT
>TRBV20-1|TRBJ2-3
SARDRGAGDTQY
>TRBV20-1|TRBJ2-7
SARAGSGSSYEQY
>TRBV30|TRBJ2-1
AWSDGLYNEQF
>TRBV20-1|TRBJ2-3
SARDFGRGGTDTQY
>TRBV27|TRBJ2-7
ASMDRTNYEQY
>TRBV7-9|TRBJ1-1
ASSFREGGTEAF
>TRBV27|TRBJ2-3
AIATVSSGRMGIGDTQY
>TRBV6-5|TRBJ2-1
ASTRGGKYNEQF
>TRBV12-3/TRBV12-4|TRBJ1-3
ASSPRGSGNIIY